Listed here are 13 T cell receptor beta chains from one sample, sequenced in a study of preoperative IRX-2 immunotherapy in early breast cancer. The assay was immunoSEQ multiplex PCR, and TCRdb's table has in-frame clones only and misses some. The table records tens of thousands of clones, around 92% of them present only once. Treatment indicated: preoperative locoregional IRX-2 cytokine immunotherapy. This sample comprised tumor tissue, obtained after IRX-2 immunotherapy. These receptor sequences come from a human donor with breast cancer.

The gene calls are TRBV12-5 and TRBJ2-7, with D perhaps matching TRBD1 (6 bases). The CDR3 runs 14 residues. Germline assignment: CDR1 LGHNT and CDR2 FRNRAP. CDR3 DNA sequence: TGTGCCAGCACCCCGTGGGACAAACCTTACGAGCAGTACTTC. The encoded protein is CASTPWDKPYEQYF. Full variable domain (outside the CDR3, taken from reference TRBV12-5 and TRBJ2-7): DARVTQTPRHKVTEMGQEVTMRCQPILGHNTVFWYRQTMMQGLELLAYFRNRAPLDDSGMPKDRFSAEMPDATLATLKIQPSEPRDSAVYFCASTPWDKPYEQYFGPGTRLTVT.

This chain joins TRBV6-7 and TRBJ2-7; D is unclear. TRBV6-7 carries the ORF label, with uncertain function. The ends were cut back, 5 bases at V and 0 bases at J, with 14 bases in the middle. The CDR3 extends over 15 amino acids. The CDR3 nucleotides are TGTGCCAGCAGTGACCCGGCAGGTTACTCCTACGAGCAGTACGTC. It translates to CASSDPAGYSYEQYV.

The chain couples TRBV7-1 to TRBJ2-5; 9 positions match TRBD1. TRBV7-1 has ORF status, its function being uncertain. J lost 2 bases, V lost 5 bases, and 9 bases had no gene match. The CDR3 has 16 residues. The CDR3 loop is CASSGRTGTGQETQYF. The CDR3 DNA follows: TGTGCCAGCAGCGGGCGGACGGGGACAGGGCAAGAGACCCAGTACTTC.

This clone occurred a few times. The chain links TRBV30 to TRBJ1-6, with unresolved D. The CDR3 has 13 residues. Trimming took 6 bases from V and 10 from J, leaving 16 bases between them. CDR1 is GTSNPN and CDR2 is SVGIG in the germline V gene (reference sequence). CDR3 region: CACERSSPSPLHF. CDR3 DNA sequence: TGTGCCTGCGAGCGGAGTTCGCCCTCACCCCTCCACTTT.

This clone was seen a handful of times. CDR3 residues: CASSYQSSGANEKLFF. The CDR3 DNA follows: TGTGCCAGCAGTTACCAAAGTAGTGGGGCTAATGAAAAACTGTTTTTT. V is TRBV6-8 and J is TRBJ1-4, with D uncertain. This CDR3 is built from 16 residues. CDR1 is MNHGY, CDR2 SAAAGT, per germline. Trimming removed 2 bases at V and 3 bases at J, with 13 bases between.

The V gene is TRBV6-8, the J gene TRBJ2-3, with 11 bases that match TRBD2. The CDR3 covers 19 residues. In germline, CDR1 is MNHGY, CDR2 SAAAGT. Unmatched junction bases numbered 12, after V lost 2 bases and J lost 2 bases. CDR3 region: CASSYKRKGLAGLTDTQYF. The CDR3 DNA is TGTGCCAGCAGTTACAAACGAAAAGGACTAGCGGGCCTCACAGATACGCAGTATTTT.

The V call is TRBV6-8, the J call TRBJ1-2; maybe TRBD1 (5 bases). This CDR3 has 12 amino acids. The ends were cut back, 6 bases at V and 4 bases at J, with 9 bases in the middle. The germline gives CDR1 MNHGY, CDR2 SAAAGT. In DNA form, the CDR3 reads TGTGCCAGCAGCTCTGACAGCTATGGCTACACCTTC. This encodes CASSSDSYGYTF.

Concerning this clone: The DNA includes a base that is either unread or ambiguous, and X takes the place of its residue. The gene calls are TRBV1 and TRBJ1-3. TRBV1 is tagged as a pseudogene. The CDR3 runs 13 residues. The CDR3 nucleotides read TGCGCCAGCAGCCARGACTCTGGAAACACCATATATTTT. Amino acid sequence: CASSXDSGNTIYF. The whole CDR3 reads CASSQDSGNTIYF.

This rearrangement joins TRBV6-8 to TRBJ1-4; D gene unclear. In germline, CDR1 is MNHGY, CDR2 SAAAGT. The CDR3 runs 16 residues. V was clipped by 0 bases and J by 3 bases, with 11 bases between them. This chain's CDR3 is CASSYSRRVSNEKLFF. The DNA for the CDR3 is TGTGCCAGCAGTTACTCGAGGAGGGTTTCTAATGAAAAACTGTTTTTT.

The chain couples TRBV6-8 to TRBJ1-3; D gene uncertain. V shed 0 bases and J shed 5 bases, with 11 bases lying between them. CDR1 and CDR2 (germline): MNHGY, SAAAGT. The CDR3 sequence is 15 residues long. In nucleotides, the CDR3 is TGTGCCAGCAGTTACTCGGGCGGGCTTAGAAACACCATATATTTT. Its translation: CASSYSGGLRNTIYF.

This clone was seen only a few times. The rearrangement joins TRBV30 to TRBJ2-7; no clear D. V lost 2 bases to trimming and J lost 1 base, with 12 bases between them. Germline assignment: CDR1 GTSNPN and CDR2 SVGIG (reference sequence). This CDR3 comprises 14 residues. The CDR3 region has the DNA TGTGCCTGGAGTAAAGGCGGTGGATCCTACGAGCAGTACTTC. This translates into CAWSKGGGSYEQYF.

The chain couples TRBV7-7 to TRBJ2-6, with D unresolved. The CDR3 covers 16 residues. Germline V gene sequence: CDR1 SSHAT, CDR2 FNYEAQ (reference sequence). Trimming cost V 1 base and J 0 bases, with 7 bases left between them. For the CDR3, the DNA is TGTGCCAGCAGCTTAGAGGGCAGCTCTGGGGCCAACGTCCTGACTTTC. Protein sequence: CASSLEGSSGANVLTF.

The chain links TRBV15 to TRBJ1-2, with D perhaps TRBD1 (5 bases). Trimming removed 0 bases from V and 8 bases from J, with 16 bases in between. This CDR3 has 15 residues. Germline V lookup: CDR1 LNHNV, CDR2 YYDKDF (reference sequence). CDR3 sequence: CATSRDRRDGDGYTF. Written as DNA, the CDR3 is TGTGCCACCAGCAGAGACCGTCGCGACGGGGACGGCTACACCTTC.